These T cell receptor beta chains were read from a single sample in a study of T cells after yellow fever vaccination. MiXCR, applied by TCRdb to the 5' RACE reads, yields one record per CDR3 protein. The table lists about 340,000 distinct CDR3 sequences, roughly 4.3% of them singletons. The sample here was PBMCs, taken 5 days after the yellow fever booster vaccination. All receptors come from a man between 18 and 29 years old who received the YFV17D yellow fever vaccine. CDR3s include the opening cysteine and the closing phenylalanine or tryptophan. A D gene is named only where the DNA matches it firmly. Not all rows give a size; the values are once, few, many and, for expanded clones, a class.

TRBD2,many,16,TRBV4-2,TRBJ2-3,TGTGCCAGCAGCCAAGATGGGACTAGCGGGGCAGATACGCAGTATTTT,CASSQDGTSGADTQYF
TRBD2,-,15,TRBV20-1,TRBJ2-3,TGCAGTGCTAGGGGGACTAGCGGGGACCAAGATACGAAGTATTTT,CSARGTSGDQDTKYF
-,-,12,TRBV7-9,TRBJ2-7,TGTGCCAGCAGCCACAGGGTTTACGAGCAGTACTTC,CASSHRVYEQYF
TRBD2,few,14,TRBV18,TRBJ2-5,TGTGCCAGCTCCCCTAGCGGTGCTCAAGAGACCCAGTACTTC,CASSPSGAQETQYF
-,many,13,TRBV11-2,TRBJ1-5,TGTGCCAGCAGCTTAGATAGGGGTCAGCCCCAGCATTTT,CASSLDRGQPQHF
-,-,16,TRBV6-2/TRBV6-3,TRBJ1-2,TGTGCCAGCAGTTACGTTGTCGCTGCAGGCCACTATGGCTACACCTTC,CASSYVVAAGHYGYTF
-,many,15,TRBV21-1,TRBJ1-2,TGTGCCAGCCCGCGCTCGCCAGGGGCCGCCTATGGCTACACCTTC,CASPRSPGAAYGYTF
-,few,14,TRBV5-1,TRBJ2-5,TGCGCCAGCAGCTCCCGGACATCTCAAGAGACCCAGTACTTC,CASSSRTSQETQYF
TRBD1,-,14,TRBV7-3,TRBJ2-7,TGTGCCAGCAGCCGGGACAGAAGCTCCTACGAGCAGTACTTC,CASSRDRSSYEQYF
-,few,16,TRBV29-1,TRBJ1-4,TGCAGCGTTGAAGACCTGGAGGGAGCAAAAAATGAAAAACTGTTTTTT,CSVEDLEGAKNEKLFF
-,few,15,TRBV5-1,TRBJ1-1,TGCGCCAGCAGCTCGGCTGGCAGCATGAACACTGAAGCTTTCTTT,CASSSAGSMNTEAFF
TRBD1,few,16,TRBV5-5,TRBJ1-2,TGTGCCAGCAGCTTGGACCCCCGACAGGGTCGGTATGGCTACACCTTC,CASSLDPRQGRYGYTF
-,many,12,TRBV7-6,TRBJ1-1,TGTGCCAGCAGGCCGTTGAACACTGAAGCTTTCTTT,CASRPLNTEAFF
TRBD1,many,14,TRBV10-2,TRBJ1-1,TGCGCCAGCAGTGAGTCGACAGGGGGCACTGAAGCTTTCTTT,CASSESTGGTEAFF
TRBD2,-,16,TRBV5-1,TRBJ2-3,TGCGCCAGCAGCCCTAGCCTAGCGGGGGGCACAGATACGCAGTATTTT,CASSPSLAGGTDTQYF
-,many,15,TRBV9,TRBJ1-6,TGTGCCAGCAGCGAACAAAGCTCCTATAATTCACCCCTCCACTTT,CASSEQSSYNSPLHF
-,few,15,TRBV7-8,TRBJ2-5,TGTGCCAGCAGCCCTAGGGTTCTGGGCGGCGAGACCCAGTACTTC,CASSPRVLGGETQYF
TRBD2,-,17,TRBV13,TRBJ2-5,TGTGCCAGCAGCCCCCCCACTAGCGGGGGCTTCCAAGAGACCCAGTACTTC,CASSPPTSGGFQETQYF
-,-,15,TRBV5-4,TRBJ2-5,TGTGCCAGCAGCTTGGCATTGCGACAGCAAGAGACCCAGTACTTC,CASSLALRQQETQYF
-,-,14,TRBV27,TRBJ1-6,TGTGCCAGCAGTACCTTGGCCCCTGATTCACCCCTCCACTTT,CASSTLAPDSPLHF
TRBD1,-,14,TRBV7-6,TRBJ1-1,TGTGCCAGCAGCAACAGGGGACCGAACACTGAAGCTTTCTTT,CASSNRGPNTEAFF
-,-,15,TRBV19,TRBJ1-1,TGTGCCAGTAGTTCCTGGACGGTCATGAACACTGAAGCTTTCTTT,CASSSWTVMNTEAFF
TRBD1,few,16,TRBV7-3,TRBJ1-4,TGTGCCAGCAGCTTAATCGGGACAGGGCTCAATGAAAAACTGTTTTTT,CASSLIGTGLNEKLFF
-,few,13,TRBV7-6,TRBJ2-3,TGTGCCAGCAGCCCCCTGACGGCGGCAGGGCAGTATTTT,CASSPLTAAGQYF
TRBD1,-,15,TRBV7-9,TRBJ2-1,TGTGCCAGCAGCTTAGGGGGACAGATCTACAATGAGCAGTTCTTC,CASSLGGQIYNEQFF
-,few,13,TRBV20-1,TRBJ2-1,TGCAGTGCTAGAGATAGAGGGGGCAATGAGCAGTTCTTC,CSARDRGGNEQFF
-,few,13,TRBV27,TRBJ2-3,TGTGCCAGCAGTTTATTGGGCACAGATACGCAGTATTTT,CASSLLGTDTQYF
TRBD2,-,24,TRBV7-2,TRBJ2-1,TGTGCCAGCAGTCTCCCCGGGGGGGCAGGGGTGACTAGCGGGGGGATTCCATCCTACAATGAGCAGTTCTTC,CASSLPGGAGVTSGGIPSYNEQFF
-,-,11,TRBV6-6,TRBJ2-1,TGTGCCACCAAACAGGATAATGAGCAGTTCTTC,CATKQDNEQFF
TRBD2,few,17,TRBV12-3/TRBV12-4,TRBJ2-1,TGTGCCAGCCTAGCGGGGGGCCCTGTACGAGGGGTCAATGAGCAGTTCTTC,CASLAGGPVRGVNEQFF
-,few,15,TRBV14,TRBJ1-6,TGTGCCAGCAGTCGGTGGGGGAATATCGATTCACCCCTCCACTTT,CASSRWGNIDSPLHF
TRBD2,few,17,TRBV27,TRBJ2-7,TGTGCCAGCAGTTCTCTTATGACTAGCGGGGGCCTTGTGGAGCAGTACTTC,CASSSLMTSGGLVEQYF
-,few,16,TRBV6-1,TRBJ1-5,TGTGCCAGCAGTGAAGAGGCAGACTATAGCAATCAGCCCCAGCATTTT,CASSEEADYSNQPQHF
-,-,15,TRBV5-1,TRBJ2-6,TGCGCCAGCAGCTTGTTCAGGGATGGGGCCAACGTCCTGACTTTC,CASSLFRDGANVLTF
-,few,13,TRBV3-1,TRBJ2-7,TGTGCCAGCAGCCAAGACAAGGGCTACGAGCAGTACTTC,CASSQDKGYEQYF
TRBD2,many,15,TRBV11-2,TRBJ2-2,TGTGCCAGCAGCTTGGGACGGCGGGGGGCCGGGGAGCTGTTTTTT,CASSLGRRGAGELFF
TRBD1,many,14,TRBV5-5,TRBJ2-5,TGTGCCAGCAGCCTGGGACAGATCCAAGAGACCCAGTACTTC,CASSLGQIQETQYF
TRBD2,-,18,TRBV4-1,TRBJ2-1,TGCGCCAGCAGGGACAACAGGGGTAGCGGGGGACCATACAATGAGCAGTTCTTC,CASRDNRGSGGPYNEQFF
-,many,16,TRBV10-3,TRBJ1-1,TGTGCCATCAACGTTAAGGGGGGTCGACTGAACACTGAAGCTTTCTTT,CAINVKGGRLNTEAFF
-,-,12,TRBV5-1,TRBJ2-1,TGCGCCAGCAGCTTTCCAGACAATGAGCAGTTCTTC,CASSFPDNEQFF
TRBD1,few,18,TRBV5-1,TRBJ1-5,TGCGCCAGCAGCTTTACCCGGGACAGGCAATATAGCAATCAGCCCCAGCATTTT,CASSFTRDRQYSNQPQHF
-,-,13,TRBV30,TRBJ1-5,TGTGCCTGGAGCCCAGATAGCAATCAGCCCCAGCATTTT,CAWSPDSNQPQHF
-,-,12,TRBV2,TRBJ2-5,TGTGCCAGCGGGGACCTTCAGCAGACCCAGTACTTC,CASGDLQQTQYF
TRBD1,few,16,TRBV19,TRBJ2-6,TGTGCCAGTAGTAAACGGGACAGACTTCTGGCCAACGTCCTGACTTTC,CASSKRDRLLANVLTF
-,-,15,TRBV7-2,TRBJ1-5,TGTGCCAGCAGCTTATGGGACTCGGGGGGTCAGCCCCAGCATTTT,CASSLWDSGGQPQHF
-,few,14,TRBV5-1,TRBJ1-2,TGCGCCAGCAGCTTAGCAGGGGTCATCTATGGCTACACCTTC,CASSLAGVIYGYTF
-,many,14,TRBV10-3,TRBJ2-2,TGTGCCATCAGGACACAGGGAGAGGACGGGGAGCTGTTTTTT,CAIRTQGEDGELFF
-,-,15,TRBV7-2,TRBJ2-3,TGTGCCAGCAGCCGCGTAAGGGGGAGCACAGATACGCAGTATTTT,CASSRVRGSTDTQYF